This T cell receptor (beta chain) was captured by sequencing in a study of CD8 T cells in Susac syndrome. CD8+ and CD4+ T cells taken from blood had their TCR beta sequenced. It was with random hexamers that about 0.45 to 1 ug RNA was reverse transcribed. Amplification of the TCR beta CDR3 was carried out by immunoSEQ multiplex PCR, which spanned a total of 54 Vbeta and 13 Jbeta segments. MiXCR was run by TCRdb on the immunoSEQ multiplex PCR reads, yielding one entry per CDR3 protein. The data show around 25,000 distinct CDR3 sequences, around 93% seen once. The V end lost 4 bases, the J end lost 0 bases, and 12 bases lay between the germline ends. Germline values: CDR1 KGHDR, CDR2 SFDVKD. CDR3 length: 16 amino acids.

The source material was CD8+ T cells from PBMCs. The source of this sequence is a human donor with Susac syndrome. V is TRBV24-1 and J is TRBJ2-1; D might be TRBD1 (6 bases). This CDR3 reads CATSDPTGSSYNEQFF. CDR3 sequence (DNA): TGTGCCACCAGTGACCCTACAGGGAGCTCCTACAATGAGCAGTTCTTC.